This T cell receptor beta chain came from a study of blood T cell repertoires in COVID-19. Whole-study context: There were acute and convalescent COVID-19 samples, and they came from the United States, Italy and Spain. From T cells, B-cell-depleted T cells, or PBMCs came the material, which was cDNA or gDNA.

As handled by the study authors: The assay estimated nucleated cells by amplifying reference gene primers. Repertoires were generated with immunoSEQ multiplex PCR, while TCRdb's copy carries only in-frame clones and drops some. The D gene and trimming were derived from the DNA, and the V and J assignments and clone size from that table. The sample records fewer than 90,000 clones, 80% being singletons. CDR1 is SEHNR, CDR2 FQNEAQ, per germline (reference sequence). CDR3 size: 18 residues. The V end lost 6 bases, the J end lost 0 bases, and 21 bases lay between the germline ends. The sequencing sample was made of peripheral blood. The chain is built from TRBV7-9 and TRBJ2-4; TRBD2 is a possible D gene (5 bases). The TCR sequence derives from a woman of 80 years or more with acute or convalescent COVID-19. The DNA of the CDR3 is TGTGCCAGCAGACCCGGGGTTGAGGGCTTCCCAGCCAAAAACATTCAGTACTTC. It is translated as CASRPGVEGFPAKNIQYF. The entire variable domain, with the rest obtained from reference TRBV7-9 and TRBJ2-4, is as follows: DTGVSQNPRHKITKRGQNVTFRCDPISEHNRLYWYRQTLGQGPEFLTYFQNEAQLEKSRLLSDRFSAERPKGSFSTLEIQRTEQGDSAMYLCASRPGVEGFPAKNIQYFGAGTRLSVL.